This T cell receptor beta chain was sequenced for a study of T cell responses to AZD1222 COVID-19 vaccine. Findings and limits, study-wide: Scientists sampled the repertoires only once the peak T cell response had passed.

In regard to this clone: As yet, its antigen is unknown.

CDR1 is MNHEY and CDR2 is SMNVEV in the germline V gene (reference sequence). The CDR3 is 12 amino acids. V dropped 5 bases and J dropped 3 bases, with 5 bases sitting between them. Libraries were prepared by immunoSEQ multiplex PCR; TCRdb keeps only in-frame clonotypes and omits some of them. The sample yields 100,000 to 120,000 clones, 65% to 85% seen once. The sequence derives from an adult in good health. This sample comprised peripheral blood, obtained on day 0 of AZD1222 vaccination. V is TRBV27 and J is TRBJ2-1; D is unclear. CDR3 in DNA: TGTGCCAGCAGTATGAACTACAATGAGCAGTTCTTC. Encoded protein: CASSMNYNEQFF.